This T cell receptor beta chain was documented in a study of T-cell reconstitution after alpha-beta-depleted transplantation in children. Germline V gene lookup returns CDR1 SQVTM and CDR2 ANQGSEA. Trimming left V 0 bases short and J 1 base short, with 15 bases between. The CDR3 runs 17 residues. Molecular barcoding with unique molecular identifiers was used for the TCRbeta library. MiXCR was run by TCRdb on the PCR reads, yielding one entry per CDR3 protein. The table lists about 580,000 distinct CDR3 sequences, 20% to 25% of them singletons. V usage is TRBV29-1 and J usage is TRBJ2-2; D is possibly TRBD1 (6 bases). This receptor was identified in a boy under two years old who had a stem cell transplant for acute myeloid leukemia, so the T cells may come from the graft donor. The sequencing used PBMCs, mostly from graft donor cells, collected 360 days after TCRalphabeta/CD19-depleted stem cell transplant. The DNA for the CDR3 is TGCAGCGTTGAAGATCTAAGGGGACATCAGAACACCGGGGAGCTGTTTTTT. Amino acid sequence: CSVEDLRGHQNTGELFF.